This T cell receptor beta chain was recorded in a study of vaccination and CD4 T cells after COVID-19. Background on the study: Median time from second vaccine dose to sampling was approximately 69 days (14 to 241).

This clonotype appeared a few times. Its specificity is unknown. Germline loops: CDR1 DFQATT, CDR2 SNEGSKA (reference sequence). CDR3 length equals 12 residues. Stated treatment: approximately 9-day PBMC culture with coronavirus spike peptide pools or control peptides (ViraFEST assay). The Oncomine TCR Beta short-read assay was applied to DNA of cultured CD4+ T cells. Via MiXCR, TCRdb re-called the PCR reads, giving one row per CDR3 protein. The sample includes about 6,200 distinct CDR3 sequences, 25% to 40% of them seen just once. Material: CD4+ T cells from blood, cultured in vitro, obtained after SARS-CoV-2 vaccination. The clonotype was recovered from a human donor who had recovered from COVID-19. This chain joins TRBV20-1 and TRBJ1-2; D is perhaps TRBD1 (5 bases). CDR3 residues: CRLTRGDYGYTF. The CDR3 region has the DNA TGCAGACTTACGAGGGGAGACTATGGCTACACCTTC.